This T cell receptor (beta chain) came from a study of identical twins. Whole-study findings and limits: Carriage of fewer insertions was seen in abundant cord blood beta clonotypes, whereas memory repertoires showed none.

This clonotype was detected only a few times. Its specificity is unknown. Trimming pared 7 bases from V and 4 bases from J, leaving 16 bases between. Germline CDR1 MNHEY, CDR2 SMNVEV (reference sequence). This CDR3 contains 14 residues. MiXCR, run by TCRdb on the 5' RACE reads, gives a single entry per CDR3 protein. Of 450,000 or so distinct CDR3 sequences in the sample, approximately 15% are singletons; the top ten hold 0.5% to 0.65%. The sample was also linked to a second study, of yellow fever vaccine responses in identical twins.

The TCR originated in a woman younger than 30 in good health. Specimen: CD4+ T cells sorted from blood. This rearrangement joins TRBV27 to TRBJ1-2; D might be TRBD1 (5 bases). The CDR3 coding sequence is TGTGCCAGCACTCCCCGGGGGGGAGGCTATGGCTACACCTTC. Translating it yields CASTPRGGGYGYTF.